Below are 22 T cell receptor beta chains sequenced from a single sample in a study of T cell changes during pregnancy in multiple sclerosis (dated by TCRdb to the late 2010s). The method was the immunoSEQ multiplex PCR assay. The table was pulled from immuneACCESS by TCRdb, which kept in-frame rearrangements only. Such tables lose some clones; where checked, under half of the loss comes from unresolved V genes, and the rest has no known cause. This sample is represented by roughly 89,000 clones; 90% to 95% of them were singletons. In total, the top ten clones hold less than 2.5% of the sample. The sample here was peripheral blood, taken in the third trimester of pregnancy. These receptor sequences come from a female donor with multiple sclerosis, enrolled in a pregnancy study.

This clone was seen only once. The genes are TRBV7-9 and TRBJ2-3; D uncertain. The CDR3 has 12 amino acids. V dropped 3 bases and J dropped 4 bases, with 5 bases sitting between them. CDR1 SEHNR and CDR2 FQNEAQ come from the germline V gene (reference sequence). CDR3 protein: CASSLGADTQYF. The CDR3 DNA reads as TGTGCCAGCAGCTTGGGCGCAGATACGCAGTATTTT.

This rearrangement joins TRBV28 to TRBJ1-5; D is perhaps TRBD1 (5 bases). Between the trimmed V and J ends, which lost 5 bases and 2 bases, there was a span of 16 bases. The length of the CDR3 is 16 residues. CDR1 and CDR2 from the germline V gene are MDHEN and SYDVKM. The CDR3 protein is CASSIRVGSGNQPQHF. CDR3 nucleotide sequence: TGTGCCAGCAGTATCAGGGTCGGAAGTGGCAATCAGCCCCAGCATTTT. The whole variable domain, filled in from reference TRBV28 and TRBJ1-5, reads DVKVTQSSRYLVKRTGEKVFLECVQDMDHENMFWYRQDPGLGLRLIYFSYDVKMKEKGDIPEGYSVSREKKERFSLILESASTNQTSMYLCASSIRVGSGNQPQHFGDGTRLSIL.

The V call is TRBV5-4, the J call TRBJ2-5; possibly TRBD2 for D (6 bases). V was pared by 4 bases and J by 5 bases, with 18 bases between. Germline-derived CDR1 and CDR2 are SGHNT and YYREEE (reference sequence). The CDR3 loop spans 15 amino acids. As DNA, the CDR3 is TGTGCCAGCAGCCTCCGGGCCGGGAGCCAGGAGACCCAGTACTTC. Its protein is CASSLRAGSQETQYF.

The rearrangement links TRBV19 to TRBJ1-2, with 7 bases that match TRBD1. After removal of 3 bases from V and 7 bases from J, the junction contained 11 bases not matched to a gene. Germline V gene data show CDR1 as LNHDA and CDR2 as SQIVND (reference sequence). The CDR3 contains 15 residues. CDR3 region: CASSISGTVDSGYTF. CDR3 coding DNA: TGTGCCAGTAGTATCTCCGGGACAGTTGATTCTGGCTACACCTTC.

CDR3 sequence (DNA): TGCAGCGTTGAAGAAGTCCGGGGGATCATGGGGACAGATACGCAGTATTTT. Residues: CSVEEVRGIMGTDTQYF. The chain carries TRBV29-1 and TRBJ2-3, with a possible D match to TRBD2 (6 bases). Per the germline V gene, CDR1 is SQVTM and CDR2 is ANQGSEA. The ends were cut back, 0 bases at V and 3 bases at J, with 19 bases in the middle. The CDR3 has 17 residues.

This CDR3 is CASSPRGQGNQPQHF. The CDR3 DNA follows: TGTGCCAGCTCACCACGGGGACAGGGGAATCAGCCCCAGCATTTT. The chain links TRBV18 to TRBJ1-5; TRBD1 matches at 10 bases. Trimming removed 1 base from V and 4 bases from J; junction bases left unmatched: 1. CDR3 length equals 15 residues. CDR1 and CDR2 (germline): KGHSH, LQKENI. Using reference TRBV18 and TRBJ1-5 for the parts outside the CDR3, the full variable domain is NAGVMQNPRHLVRRRGQEARLRCSPMKGHSHVYWYRQLPEEGLKFMVYLQKENIIDESGMPKERFSAEFPKEGPSILRIQQVVRGDSAAYFCASSPRGQGNQPQHFGDGTRLSIL.

This sequence joins TRBV7-2 and TRBJ2-1; 11 bases are shared with TRBD2. After removal of 4 bases from V and 4 bases from J, the junction contained 12 bases not matched to a gene. The CDR3 contains 18 residues. Germline loops: CDR1 SGHTA, CDR2 FQGNSA. CDR3 loop: CASSYRLAGSTQYNEQFF. In DNA form, the CDR3 reads TGTGCCAGCAGCTACCGACTAGCGGGATCAACTCAATACAATGAGCAGTTCTTC.

The rearrangement joins TRBV2 to TRBJ2-1, with D hard to call. Germline CDR1 reads SNHLY; CDR2 reads FYNNEI. The V and J ends lost 4 bases and 5 bases respectively, with 9 bases between them. The CDR3 is 13 amino acids. CDR3 bases: TGTGCCAGCAGTGCATTGTCAGACAATGAGCAGTTCTTC. Protein product: CASSALSDNEQFF.

This sequence joins TRBV7-6 and TRBJ2-7, with 8 bases fitting TRBD2. Germline trimming cut 5 bases from V and 4 bases from J; bases unmatched to any gene: 13. The V gene's germline CDR1 is SGHVS and CDR2 FNYEAQ. The CDR3 has 16 residues. CDR3 region: CASSETSGSLPYEQYF. CDR3 DNA: TGTGCCAGCAGCGAAACAAGCGGGAGCCTTCCTTACGAGCAGTACTTC.

The chain employs TRBV4-2 and TRBJ2-7; 7 positions agree with TRBD2. J was trimmed by 7 bases and V by 1 base; bases with no gene match: 7. Germline assignment: CDR1 LGHNA and CDR2 YNFKEQ. The CDR3 spans 14 residues. The CDR3 nucleotides read TGTGCCAGCAGCCAAGGGGGGGGACTCTTAGAGCAGTACTTC. This codes for CASSQGGGLLEQYF.

V is TRBV14 and J is TRBJ1-1; weak D call: TRBD1 (5 bases). This CDR3 contains 15 residues. Germline V gene lookup returns CDR1 SGHDN and CDR2 FVKESK. V was clipped by 0 bases and J by 1 base, with 9 bases between them. The CDR3: CASSQDLTGNTEAFF. CDR3 in DNA: TGTGCCAGCAGCCAAGATCTTACAGGGAACACTGAAGCTTTCTTT.

The CDR3 reads CSVVLNTYEQYF. The CDR3 coding sequence is TGCAGCGTTGTACTGAATACCTACGAGCAGTACTTC. The chain has TRBV29-1 and TRBJ2-7; no reliable D call. The ends were cut back, 4 bases at V and 2 bases at J, with 9 bases in the middle. From germline, CDR1 is SQVTM and CDR2 ANQGSEA. This CDR3 is 12 amino acids long.

The chain combines TRBV28 with TRBJ2-3; 8 bases align to TRBD2. J gave up 5 bases and V 4 bases, and 8 bases lay outside the gene matches. The CDR3 covers 15 residues. Germline-derived CDR1 and CDR2 are MDHEN and SYDVKM. DNA for the CDR3: TGTGCCAGCAGTTCCATAGCGGGGCGCAGAGATACGCAGTATTTT. Its protein product is CASSSIAGRRDTQYF.

V gene TRBV6-1 combines with J gene TRBJ2-3; 13 bases match TRBD2. J gave up 6 bases and V 2 bases, and 2 bases lay outside the gene matches. Germline V gives CDR1 MNHNS, CDR2 SASEGT. The CDR3 is 15 amino acids. The CDR3 is CASSEQTSGRDTQYF. For the CDR3, the DNA is TGTGCCAGCAGTGAACAGACTAGCGGGAGGGATACGCAGTATTTT.

The CDR3 loop reads CASSSGLYGYTF. The CDR3 DNA follows: TGTGCCAGCAGTTCAGGATTATATGGCTACACCTTC. The chain links TRBV6-1 to TRBJ1-2; D is unclear. The CDR3 runs 12 residues. Germline V gene data show CDR1 as MNHNS and CDR2 as SASEGT. V lost 5 bases and J lost 5, with 9 bases in between.

This rearrangement joins TRBV27 to TRBJ2-7, with 7 bases aligning to TRBD2. The J segment lost 5 bases and the V segment lost 3 bases, leaving 10 bases of the junction unmatched. The V gene's germline CDR1 is MNHEY and CDR2 SMNVEV (reference sequence). CDR3 size: 15 residues. CDR3 DNA: TGTGCCAGCAGTTTCAGGCGGGAGATCGGGAACGAGCAGTACTTC. Translating gives CASSFRREIGNEQYF.

V usage is TRBV2 and J usage is TRBJ2-7; 11 bases are a match to TRBD1. This CDR3 contains 14 residues. V lost 7 bases and J lost 3; bases outside the gene matches: 5. Germline V gives CDR1 SNHLY, CDR2 FYNNEI. CDR3 amino acids: CASTRTGGSYEQYF. CDR3 sequence (DNA): TGTGCCAGCACAAGGACAGGGGGCAGCTACGAGCAGTACTTC.

J is TRBJ2-4 and V is TRBV9; a possible D gene is TRBD2 (6 bases). The CDR3 is made up of 16 amino acids. CDR1 is SGDLS, CDR2 YYNGEE, per germline. Trimming shortened V by 0 bases and J by 0 bases, and 10 bases separated the two germline ends. CDR3 region: CASSVGLGLAKNIQYF. The CDR3 nucleotides read TGTGCCAGCAGCGTAGGACTGGGACTAGCCAAAAACATTCAGTACTTC.

The chain combines TRBV2 with TRBJ2-2; 10 positions agree with TRBD2. CDR1 SNHLY and CDR2 FYNNEI come from the germline V gene. V gave up 9 bases and J gave up 8 bases; unmatched junction bases: 6. CDR3 length: 13 residues. The chain's CDR3 is CASASGSVGELFF. The CDR3 DNA follows: TGTGCCAGTGCTAGCGGGAGTGTAGGGGAGCTGTTTTTT.

The J gene is TRBJ2-1, the V gene TRBV18, with 7 bases fitting TRBD1. This CDR3 spans 15 amino acids. CDR1 and CDR2 (germline): KGHSH, LQKENI. The junction had 6 bases not matched to a gene; V was cut back by 3 bases and J by 4 bases. CDR3 DNA: TGTGCCAGCTCACCCACCGGGACAGAATACAATGAGCAGTTCTTC. Its translation is CASSPTGTEYNEQFF.

The count of this clone is one. The chain links TRBV4-3 to TRBJ2-1, with unresolved D. The CDR3 consists of 13 residues. Germline V gene sequence: CDR1 LGHNA, CDR2 YSLEER. Trimming cost V 1 base and J 10 bases, with 11 bases left between them. The CDR3 protein is CASSQVVGWEQFF. The CDR3 DNA reads TGCGCCAGCAGCCAAGTTGTCGGGTGGGAGCAGTTCTTC.

The chain employs TRBV5-6 and TRBJ2-7; D remains ambiguous. The V and J ends lost 1 base and 5 bases respectively, with 7 bases between them. Per the germline V gene, CDR1 is SGHDT and CDR2 is YYEEEE. The CDR3 has 12 residues. This chain's CDR3 is CASSLIVNEQYF. CDR3 sequence (DNA): TGTGCCAGCAGCTTGATTGTAAACGAGCAGTACTTC.